This TCR beta chain is from a study of T-cell memory formation after mild COVID-19. The V gene lost 4 bases and the J gene lost 6 bases, with 13 bases spanning the gap. This CDR3 comprises 14 residues. Germline CDR1 and CDR2: LNHDA and SQIVND (reference sequence). This clonotype showed up just a few times. What it recognizes is unknown. Findings and caveats of the study: Second-wave clones reaching peak frequency on day 37 lacked confirmed SARS-CoV-2 specificity. Later expanders leaned toward CD4+, whereas clones contracting from day 15 to 85 were balanced CD4/CD8. Those CD4+ clones that contracted were mainly in CM and EM (CD8+ ones in EMRA).

With constant-segment primers, 5'RACE yielded cDNA libraries of TCR alpha and TCR beta that carried sample barcodes and UMIs. TCRdb reprocessed the 5' RACE reads via MiXCR and lists one record per CDR3 protein. Of approximately 210,000 distinct CDR3 sequences in the sample, around 17% were seen once. This TCR was recovered from an adult woman who had mild COVID-19 (a few samples of this study predate the infection). Cell type and time point are not known. Source material: PBMCs or a T cell subset sorted from them (not recorded which). The chain recombines TRBV19 with TRBJ1-5, with no clear D. CDR3 DNA: TGTGCCAGTAGTACAATTATGGGGTTTCAGCCCCAGCATTTT. Translated: CASSTIMGFQPQHF.